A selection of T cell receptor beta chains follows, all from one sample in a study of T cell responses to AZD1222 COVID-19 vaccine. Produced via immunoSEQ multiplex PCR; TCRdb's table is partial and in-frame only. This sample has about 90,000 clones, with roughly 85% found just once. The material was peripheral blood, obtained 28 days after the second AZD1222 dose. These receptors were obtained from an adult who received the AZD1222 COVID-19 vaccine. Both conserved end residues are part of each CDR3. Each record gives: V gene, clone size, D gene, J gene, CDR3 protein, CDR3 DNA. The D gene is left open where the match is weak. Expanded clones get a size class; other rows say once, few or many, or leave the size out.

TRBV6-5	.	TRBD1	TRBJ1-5	CASRGTGGWNQPQHF	TGTGCCAGTAGGGGGACAGGGGGATGGAATCAGCCCCAGCATTTT
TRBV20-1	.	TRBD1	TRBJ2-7	CSASTWDRENGEQYF	TGCAGTGCTAGTACTTGGGACAGGGAAAATGGCGAGCAGTACTTC
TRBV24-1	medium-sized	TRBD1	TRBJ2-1	CATRGTGIYNEQFF	TGTGCCACCAGGGGGACAGGAATCTACAATGAGCAGTTCTTC
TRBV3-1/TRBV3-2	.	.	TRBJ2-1	CASSQDDREQFF	TGTGCCAGCAGCCAAGATGACCGGGAGCAGTTCTTC
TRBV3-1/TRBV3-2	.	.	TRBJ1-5	CASSQTGTRAQPQHF	TGTGCCAGCAGCCAGACGGGCACTAGGGCTCAGCCCCAGCATTTT
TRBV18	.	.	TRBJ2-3	CASSPLPRGGTSDTQYF	TGTGCCAGCTCACCCCTTCCCAGAGGGGGGACCTCCGATACGCAGTATTTT
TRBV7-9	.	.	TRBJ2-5	CASSVDQETQYF	TGTGCCAGCAGCGTGGATCAAGAGACCCAGTACTTC
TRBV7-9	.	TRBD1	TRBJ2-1	CASTTGGRIGEQFF	TGTGCCAGCACGACAGGGGGCCGAATCGGTGAGCAGTTCTTC
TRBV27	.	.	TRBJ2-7	CASSPLGAYQKDEQYF	TGTGCCAGCAGTCCCCTAGGGGCGTACCAAAAAGACGAGCAGTACTTC
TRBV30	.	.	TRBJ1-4	CAWSSGEKLFF	TGTGCCTGGAGTAGCGGAGAAAAACTGTTTTTT
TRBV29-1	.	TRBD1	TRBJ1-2	CSVDWAGTVDGYTF	TGCAGCGTTGATTGGGCCGGGACAGTGGATGGCTACACCTTC
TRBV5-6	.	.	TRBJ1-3	CASTLGGNTIYF	TGTGCCAGCACCTTGGGTGGAAACACCATATATTTT
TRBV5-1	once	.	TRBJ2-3	CAYGEPGTDTQYF	TGCGCCTATGGGGAGCCCGGCACAGATACGCAGTATTTT
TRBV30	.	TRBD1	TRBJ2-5	CAWSVGTVQETQYF	TGTGCCTGGAGTGTGGGGACAGTCCAAGAGACCCAGTACTTC
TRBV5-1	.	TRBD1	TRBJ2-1	CASRPGTGGNEQFF	TGCGCCAGCAGGCCCGGGACAGGGGGCAATGAGCAGTTCTTC
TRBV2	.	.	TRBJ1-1	CASTAGRRPGFF	TGTGCCAGCACCGCGGGGAGGAGACCAGGTTTCTTT
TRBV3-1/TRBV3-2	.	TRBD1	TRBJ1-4	CASGGFNEKLFF	TGTGCCTCAGGGGGGTTTAATGAAAAACTGTTTTTT
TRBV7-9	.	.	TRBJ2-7	CASSLLTYEQYF	TGTGCCAGCAGCCTTTTAACCTACGAGCAGTACTTC
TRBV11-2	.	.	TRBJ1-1	CASTPRGIQGTEAFF	TGTGCCAGCACCCCTCGGGGCATACAAGGCACTGAAGCTTTCTTT
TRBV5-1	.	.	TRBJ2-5	CASSPGPQETQYF	TGCGCCAGCAGCCCAGGTCCCCAAGAGACCCAGTACTTC
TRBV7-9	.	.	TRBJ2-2	CASSNPSGSGELFF	TGTGCCAGCAGCAACCCTAGTGGCTCCGGGGAGCTGTTTTTT
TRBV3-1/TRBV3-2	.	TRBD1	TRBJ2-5	CASSQGGQGARYGTQYF	TGTGCCAGCAGCCAAGGGGGACAGGGGGCCCGCTACGGGACCCAGTACTTC
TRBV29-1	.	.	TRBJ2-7	CSVEESAFSYEQYF	TGCAGCGTTGAAGAGTCGGCCTTCTCCTACGAGCAGTACTTC
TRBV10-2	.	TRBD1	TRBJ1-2	CASSESGQSYGYTF	TGCGCCAGCAGTGAGTCGGGACAGTCCTATGGCTACACCTTC
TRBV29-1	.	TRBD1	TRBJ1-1	CSATGQMNTEAFF	TGCAGCGCGACGGGACAGATGAACACTGAAGCTTTCTTT
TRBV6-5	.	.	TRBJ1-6	CASSQGNSPLHF	TGTGCCAGCAGTCAGGGAAATTCACCCCTCCACTTT
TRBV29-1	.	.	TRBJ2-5	CSVVVLAGETQYF	TGCAGCGTTGTGGTACTAGCCGGCGAGACCCAGTACTTC
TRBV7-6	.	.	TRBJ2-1	CASSPVPRGTYNEQFF	TGTGCCAGCAGCCCAGTCCCCCGGGGAACCTACAATGAGCAGTTCTTC
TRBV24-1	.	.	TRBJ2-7	CATSDSAHGGEQYF	TGTGCCACCAGTGATAGCGCACACGGAGGGGAGCAGTACTTC
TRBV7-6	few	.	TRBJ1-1	CASSLAPTDTNTEAFF	TGTGCCAGCAGCTTAGCGCCGACAGATACGAACACTGAAGCTTTCTTT
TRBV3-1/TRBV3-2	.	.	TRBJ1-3	CASSQFPVSGNTIYF	TGTGCCAGCAGCCAATTTCCAGTCTCTGGAAACACCATATATTTT
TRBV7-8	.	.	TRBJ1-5	CASSLGGGGNQPQHF	TGTGCCAGCAGCTTAGGGGGGGGTGGCAATCAGCCCCAGCATTTT
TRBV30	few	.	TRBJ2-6	CAWSVTRRAGANVLTF	TGTGCCTGGAGTGTAACCCGAAGGGCTGGGGCCAACGTCCTGACTTTC
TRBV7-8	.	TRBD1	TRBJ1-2	CASSIAGQGNYGYTF	TGTGCCAGCAGCATCGCGGGACAGGGAAACTATGGCTACACCTTC
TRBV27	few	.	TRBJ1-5	CASSLFPRVGSQPQHF	TGTGCCAGCAGTTTATTTCCCAGGGTGGGAAGTCAGCCCCAGCATTTT